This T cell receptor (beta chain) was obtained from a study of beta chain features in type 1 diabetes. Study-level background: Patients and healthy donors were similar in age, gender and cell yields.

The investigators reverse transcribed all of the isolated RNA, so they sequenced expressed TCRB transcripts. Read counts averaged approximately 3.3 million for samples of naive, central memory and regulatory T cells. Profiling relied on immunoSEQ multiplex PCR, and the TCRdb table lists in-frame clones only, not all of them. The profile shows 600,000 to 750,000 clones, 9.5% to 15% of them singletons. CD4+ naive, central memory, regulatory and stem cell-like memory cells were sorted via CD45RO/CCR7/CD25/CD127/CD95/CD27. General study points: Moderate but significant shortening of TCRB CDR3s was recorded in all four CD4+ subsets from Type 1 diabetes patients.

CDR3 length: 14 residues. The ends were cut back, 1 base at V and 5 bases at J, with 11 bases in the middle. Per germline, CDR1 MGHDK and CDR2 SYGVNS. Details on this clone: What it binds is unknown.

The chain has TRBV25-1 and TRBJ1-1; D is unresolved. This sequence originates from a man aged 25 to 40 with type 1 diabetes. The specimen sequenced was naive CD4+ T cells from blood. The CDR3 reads CASSEFGDHTEAFF. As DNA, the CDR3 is TGTGCCAGCAGTGAATTCGGGGATCATACTGAAGCTTTCTTT.